This TCR beta chain was found in a study of blood T cell repertoires in COVID-19 (dated by TCRdb to 2018 to 2020). Background for the entire study: Samples covering the acute and convalescent phases of COVID-19 were provided by collaborators in the United States, Italy and Spain. The material from the prospective study consisted of cDNA or gDNA derived from T cells, B-cell-depleted T cells, or PBMCs. Deeply sampled blood TCRbeta repertoires from subjects exposed to, actively infected with, or recovered from COVID-19 were included in the dataset. The repertoires were released in a freely available public database meant as a resource for research on the immune response to SARS-CoV-2. Samples were obtained from the ongoing ImmuneRACE study (first 160 participants) and from 1,254 subjects provided by 6 global collaborators. Sample metadata almost always included a de-identified subject ID, COVID-19 status, age in years and sex. Where available, HLA class I and class II types were obtained from metadata supplied by the sample provider rather than from assay-based typing.

The paper as a whole reports these results and caveats: How much clinical and demographic metadata was included differed by source and by participant, and the metadata was provided uncurated.

Whole blood was collected in K2EDTA tubes by collaborating institutions according to the institutions' own protocols. For TCRbeta analysis, collaborators shipped samples as frozen whole blood, isolated PBMCs, or DNA extracted from either of those sample types. Remarks on this clone: Its antigen remains unidentified. No base quality information exists; no much larger clone differs at one position.

CDR3 length: 11 amino acids, cysteine to phenylalanine. Only the CDR3 DNA is retained, 33 bases long and in frame from the first base. V is cut by 5 bases and J by 13 bases, and the space between the germline ends is 12 bases. Based on the germline V gene, the CDR1 and CDR2 sequences are MDHEN and SYDVKM. TCRbeta CDR3 regions were amplified from genomic DNA by means of the immunoSEQ Assay, a bias-controlled multiplex PCR. Per the original workflow: Within the assay, amplification of reference gene primers was used to estimate how many nucleated cells each sample contained. Sequence reads were collapsed and filtered to measure the absolute abundance of every unique TCRbeta CDR3 rearrangement. Productive Simpson clonality was computed per sample as the square root of Simpson's diversity index over productive rearrangements. TCRdb provides this immuneACCESS table in a form limited to in-frame rearrangements. Some clones are lacking; in checked studies, under half of them reflect an unresolved V gene, and why the rest are absent is not known. V, J and clone size derive from that table, while D and trimming were established from the DNA sequence. The sample data list approximately 250,000 clones, and about 83% of these were observed just once. The ten largest account for 6.5% to 9% of the sample.

The sequence was collected from a woman in her forties or fifties with acute or convalescent COVID-19. The sample was peripheral blood. The chain couples TRBV28 to TRBJ2-1; TRBD2 is a possible D gene, resting on 6 matching bases. The bases read TGTGCCAGCAGTACGGGAGTGGTTCAGTTCTTC. The translation is CASSTGVVQFF. Reference TRBV28 and TRBJ2-1 genes cover what lies past the CDR3, so the full variable domain is DVKVTQSSRYLVKRTGEKVFLECVQDMDHENMFWYRQDPGLGLRLIYFSYDVKMKEKGDIPEGYSVSREKKERFSLILESASTNQTSMYLCASSTGVVQFFGPGTRLTVL.